Reported below is one TCR beta chain. TCRdb keeps only in-frame clones here, not all; method: immunoSEQ multiplex PCR. This sample yields approximately 31,000 clones, of which just over 90% are seen a single time; approximately 4% belongs to the top ten. The data were obtained in a study of technical replicates of blood from a few donors. Germline CDR1 and CDR2: LGHNA and YNFKEQ. V gave up 3 bases and J gave up 1 base, with 17 bases separating them. This CDR3 is 17 amino acids long. The receptor was derived from a human donor in good health. Some clones in this sample may be carry-over from other donors' samples. This chain uses TRBV4-2 with TRBJ2-3, with D perhaps matching TRBD1 (6 bases). Sequences were obtained from PBMCs. The CDR3 here is CASSQSRDNLGTDTQYF. Written as DNA, the CDR3 is TGTGCCAGCAGCCAGTCCCGGGACAATCTCGGCACAGATACGCAGTATTTT.